These 18 T cell receptor beta chains were all obtained from the same sample, sequenced in a study of T cell changes during pregnancy in multiple sclerosis (dated by TCRdb to the late 2010s). Libraries were built with the immunoSEQ multiplex PCR assay. Here the immuneACCESS table is served through TCRdb, limited to in-frame sequences with V and J called. Missing clones are a known gap in these copies; in checked studies unresolved V genes cover under half, and the rest lacks a known reason. The sample data list 45,000 to 55,000 clones, and about 92% of these were observed just once. Clones ranked in the top ten supply 0.7% to 1% of the sample. Sequences were derived from CD4+ T cells from peripheral blood mononuclear cells, sampled in the second trimester of pregnancy. The receptors were sampled from a female donor in good health, enrolled as a control in a pregnancy study.

The chain carries TRBV6-1 and TRBJ1-1, with TRBD1 matching over 7 bases. This CDR3 spans 14 amino acids. Germline CDR1 MNHNS, CDR2 SASEGT. Trimming took 6 bases from V and 1 from J; bases not matched to a gene: 5. The CDR3 protein is CASRVDRENTEAFF. The DNA of the CDR3 is TGTGCCAGCAGAGTTGACAGGGAGAACACTGAAGCTTTCTTT.

As regards this clone: Without the conserved terminal phenylalanine or tryptophan, this CDR3 likely stems from a read error. The DNA is left out, because the CDR3 cannot be placed on it with certainty; the CDR3 is given as TCRdb lists it. The chain carries TRBV11-2 and TRBJ2-7; the table calls TRBD2, which could not be checked here. The germline CDR1 and CDR2 sequences are SGHAT and FQNNGV. The CDR3 has 13 amino acids, counting both end residues. CDR3: CASSLDRGATSVY.

This chain uses TRBV5-6 with TRBJ2-3, with TRBD1 identical over 10 bases. This CDR3 has 14 amino acids. Germline V CDR1 and CDR2: SGHDT, YYEEEE. V dropped 6 bases and J dropped 6; count of bases not matched to a gene: 7. The CDR3 sequence: CASILRQGADTQYF. The DNA of the CDR3 is TGTGCCAGCATCCTCAGACAGGGGGCCGATACGCAGTATTTT.

The chain is built from TRBV11-3 and TRBJ2-7, with a weak D call TRBD2 (5 bases). This CDR3 is 18 amino acids long. CDR1 and CDR2 from the germline V gene are SGHNT and YENEEA. Trimming shortened V by 2 bases and J by 0 bases, and 20 bases separated the two germline ends. The CDR3 DNA follows: TGTGCCAGCAGCTTATACCCCCCCCGAGGGCGAAGCTCCTACGAGCAGTACTTC. This gives the protein CASSLYPPRGRSSYEQYF.

The chain employs TRBV19 and TRBJ1-3; TRBD1 matches 10 bases. Looked up from germline, CDR1 is LNHDA and CDR2 is SQIVND (reference sequence). The V segment lost 5 bases and the J segment 0 bases; nucleotides outside the gene matches: 7. The CDR3 covers 17 residues. As DNA, the CDR3 is TGTGCCAGTAGTCAACCGGGACAGGGGTCCTCTGGAAACACCATATATTTT. Its protein is CASSQPGQGSSGNTIYF. Based on the CDR3 plus reference TRBV19 and TRBJ1-3, the full variable domain is DGGITQSPKYLFRKEGQNVTLSCEQNLNHDAMYWYRQDPGQGLRLIYYSQIVNDFQKGDIAEGYSVSREKKESFPLTVTSAQKNPTAFYLCASSQPGQGSSGNTIYFGEGSWLTVV.

This clone rates as medium-sized. The J gene is TRBJ2-1, the V gene TRBV6-4, with D uncertain. CDR1 and CDR2 (germline): MRHNA, SNTAGT. Trimming shortened V by 6 bases and J by 0 bases, and 9 bases separated the two germline ends. This CDR3 is built from 14 residues. The CDR3 bases are TGTGCCAGCAGCGCACAGAGCTCCTACAATGAGCAGTTCTTC. It encodes CASSAQSSYNEQFF.

The chain has TRBV7-2 and TRBJ2-1; D perhaps matches TRBD1 (6 bases). Trimming left V 5 bases short and J 7 bases short, with 12 bases between. Looked up from germline, CDR1 is SGHTA and CDR2 is FQGNSA. The CDR3 is made up of 13 amino acids. The CDR3 nucleotides read TGTGCCAGCAGCACCTTAGGGGGAAATGAGCAGTTCTTC. As protein: CASSTLGGNEQFF.

The chain carries TRBV5-4 and TRBJ2-2; tentative D call: TRBD2 (6 bases). The V gene's germline CDR1 is SGHNT and CDR2 YYREEE (reference sequence). The CDR3 covers 14 residues. V was trimmed by 4 bases and J by 7 bases, leaving 14 bases between them. In DNA, the CDR3 is TGTGCCAGCAGCCGAGACTATAGCGGCGGGGAGCTGTTTTTT. This gives the protein CASSRDYSGGELFF.

The V and J genes are TRBV4-2 and TRBJ2-2; D is perhaps TRBD2 (6 bases). Germline V gene sequence: CDR1 LGHNA, CDR2 YNFKEQ. V lost 0 bases, J lost 6 bases, and 14 bases lay in between. The CDR3 is 16 amino acids. Here the CDR3 DNA reads TGTGCCAGCAGCCAAGATTCCGGGGGACGGGCCGGGGAGCTGTTTTTT. Translating it yields CASSQDSGGRAGELFF.

This clone has a handful of counts. This chain joins TRBV9 and TRBJ1-5, with D possibly being TRBD1 (6 bases). This CDR3 comprises 17 residues. V gave up 0 bases and J gave up 6 bases, with 19 bases separating them. Germline V gene sequence: CDR1 SGDLS, CDR2 YYNGEE. CDR3 nucleotide sequence: TGTGCCAGCAGCGTAGGTTGGGACAACCCACCAGGTCAGCCCCAGCATTTT. Translation gives CASSVGWDNPPGQPQHF.

This rearrangement joins TRBV29-1 to TRBJ2-2, with TRBD1 identical over 10 bases. V gave up 6 bases and J gave up 6 bases; unmatched junction bases: 4. The CDR3 covers 13 residues. Germline V gives CDR1 SQVTM, CDR2 ANQGSEA. The CDR3 spells CSVTGGRAGELFF. CDR3 bases: TGCAGCGTGACAGGGGGCCGGGCCGGGGAGCTGTTTTTT.

V gene TRBV2 combines with J gene TRBJ1-2; no firm D call. The V end lost 4 bases, the J end lost 5 bases, and 8 bases lay between the germline ends. This CDR3 has 12 amino acids. Germline V gene lookup returns CDR1 SNHLY and CDR2 FYNNEI. CDR3 sequence (DNA): TGTGCCAGCAGTGTAACAGAGTATGGCTACACCTTC. Its protein product is CASSVTEYGYTF. The variable domain in full, with the rest retrieved from reference TRBV2 and TRBJ1-2, is EPEVTQTPSHQVTQMGQEVILRCVPISNHLYFYWYRQILGQKVEFLVSFYNNEISEKSEIFDDQFSVERPDGSNFTLKIRSTKLEDSAMYFCASSVTEYGYTFGSGTRLTVV.

This chain connects TRBV27 to TRBJ2-2; D is possibly TRBD1 (6 bases). Germline assignment: CDR1 MNHEY and CDR2 SMNVEV (reference sequence). The CDR3 contains 16 residues. The V gene lost 2 bases and the J gene lost 1 base, with 11 bases spanning the gap. CDR3 bases: TGTGCCAGCAGTTTAATGCCGACAGGGAACACCGGGGAGCTGTTTTTT. This sequence encodes CASSLMPTGNTGELFF.

This clone was observed a few times. J is TRBJ2-7 and V is TRBV7-3; a weak D match, TRBD2 (5 bases). V lost 3 bases and J lost 7, with 16 bases in between. This CDR3 contains 14 residues. Germline-derived CDR1 and CDR2 are SGHTA and FQGTGA. Here the CDR3 DNA reads TGTGCCAGCAGCTTCGGGCCTCAGACGGGAGAGCAGTACTTC. As protein: CASSFGPQTGEQYF.

V and J are TRBV5-6 and TRBJ2-3, with 7 bases that match TRBD1. The CDR3 has 14 residues. Germline loops: CDR1 SGHDT, CDR2 YYEEEE. Losses at the gene ends were 0 bases for V and 5 bases for J; bases not matched to a gene: 3. In nucleotides, the CDR3 is TGTGCCAGCAGCTTGGGCCAGGGGGTAGATACGCAGTATTTT. Translation gives CASSLGQGVDTQYF.

V gene TRBV19 combines with J gene TRBJ2-3; 8 nucleotides line up with TRBD2. The germline CDR1 and CDR2 sequences are LNHDA and SQIVND (reference sequence). V shed 5 bases and J 1 base; nucleotides not matched to a gene: 8. This CDR3 contains 16 residues. The CDR3 reads CASSPLQAGGTDTQYF. CDR3 nucleotide sequence: TGTGCCAGTAGTCCTCTACAAGCGGGAGGCACAGATACGCAGTATTTT.

The chain couples TRBV5-5 to TRBJ1-1, with 7 nucleotides matching TRBD1. The J segment lost 7 bases and the V segment lost 4 bases, leaving 16 bases of the junction unmatched. The CDR3 totals 16 residues. Germline CDR1 reads SGHKS; CDR2 reads YYEKEE (reference sequence). The CDR3 bases are TGTGCCAGCAGCACGGGGGTGGCCAGGGGGGCGGATGAAGCTTTCTTT. Its protein is CASSTGVARGADEAFF.

The CDR3 is CASSVGAEIQETQYF. The CDR3 DNA reads TGTGCCAGCAGCGTAGGGGCAGAGATCCAAGAGACCCAGTACTTC. V and J are TRBV9 and TRBJ2-5, with D unresolved. Germline CDR1 and CDR2: SGDLS and YYNGEE. This CDR3 comprises 15 residues. V lost 0 bases to trimming and J lost 1 base, with 10 bases between them.